The clone carrying this TCR beta chain was observed at least ten times. CDR3 length: 13 residues. The V gene's germline CDR1 is SGHRS and CDR2 YFSETQ. Trimming removed 0 bases at V and 2 bases at J, with 6 bases between. This specimen comes from a study of neurological immune-mediated disorders. TCRdb called the 5' RACE reads again in MiXCR, with one record for every CDR3 protein. The sample lists some 80,000 distinct CDR3 sequences, 5.8% occurring once. Time point denoted: longitudinal time-point 2. The sample consisted of PBMCs. The sequence derives from an older woman with multiple sclerosis. The rearrangement links TRBV5-1 to TRBJ2-7, with D perhaps matching TRBD1 (5 bases). The CDR3 DNA is TGCGCCAGCAGCTTGGGGACACCCTACGAGCAGTACTTC. Protein product: CASSLGTPYEQYF.